Given below is one T cell receptor beta chain in context. The method was immunoSEQ multiplex PCR; TCRdb's version includes in-frame clones alone and lacks a portion of them. This sample has tens of thousands of clones, with about 84% found just once. This sample was taken from a study of blood T cell repertoires in COVID-19. In the study overall: Samples of COVID-19 (acute and convalescent) were obtained from the United States, Italy and Spain.

Per the germline V gene, CDR1 is GTSNPN and CDR2 is SVGIG (reference sequence). Trimming at V came to 1 base and at J to 1 base, leaving 2 bases not matched to a gene. The CDR3 consists of 15 residues. Sequencing used peripheral blood. This chain links TRBV30 with TRBJ2-4; 9 nucleotides agree with TRBD1. The sequence came from a man aged 55 to 70 with acute or convalescent COVID-19. CDR3 DNA sequence: TGTGCCTGGAGTGCAGACAGGGGGGCCAAAAACATTCAGTACTTC. Protein product: CAWSADRGAKNIQYF. The full variable domain, in which reference TRBV30 and TRBJ2-4 provide the parts outside the CDR3, is SQTIHQWPATLVQPVGSPLSLECTVEGTSNPNLYWYRQAAGRGLQLLFYSVGIGQISSEVPQNLSASRPQDRQFILSSKKLLLSDSGFYLCAWSADRGAKNIQYFGAGTRLSVL.